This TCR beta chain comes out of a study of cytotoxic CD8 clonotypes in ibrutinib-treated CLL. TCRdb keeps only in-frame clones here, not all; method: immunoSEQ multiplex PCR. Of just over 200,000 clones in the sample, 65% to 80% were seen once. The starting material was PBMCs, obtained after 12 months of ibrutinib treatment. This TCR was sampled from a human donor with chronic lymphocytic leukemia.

The chain's CDR3 is CAWSVRGASGGYEQYF. CDR3 sequence (DNA): TGTGCCTGGAGTGTGAGAGGGGCTAGCGGGGGCTACGAGCAGTACTTC. The chain joins TRBV30 to TRBJ2-7; 10 bases are shared with TRBD2. The CDR3 length is 16 residues. The V gene end was trimmed by 0 bases and the J gene end by 3 bases; junction bases not matched to a gene: 8. Looked up from germline, CDR1 is GTSNPN and CDR2 is SVGIG (reference sequence).